This is a list of T cell receptor beta chains from one sample in a study of PD-1 blockade in classical Hodgkin lymphoma. Clones were read by immunoSEQ multiplex PCR, and TCRdb kept only the in-frame ones, dropping some. The table has 20,000 or so clones, 80% seen once. Sequences were derived from peripheral blood mononuclear cells (PBMCs), sampled before the fourth cycle of nivolumab. The receptor set was obtained from a human donor with classical Hodgkin lymphoma. Each CDR3 is given with its conserved first and last residue. A D gene is named only where the DNA matches it firmly. Clone size is given for some rows only: seen once, a few or many times, or a class if the clone is expanded.

>TRBV5-1|-|-|TRBJ2-5
TGCGCCAGCAGTCAAATGGGGGAGGAGGCCCAGTACTTC
CASSQMGEEAQYF
>TRBV28|few|-|TRBJ1-5
TGTGCCAGCAGTTTTTTGAGACAGCCCCAGCATTTT
CASSFLRQPQHF
>TRBV2|-|-|TRBJ1-5
TGTGCCAGCACTGGGGGCGGACAGCCCCAGCATTTT
CASTGGGQPQHF
>TRBV5-1|few|-|TRBJ1-4
TGCGCCAGCAGCTTCAACAGTCAGAATGAAAAACTGTTTTTT
CASSFNSQNEKLFF
>TRBV6-1|few|-|TRBJ1-1
TGTGCCAGCAGTGTGCAGGGAGAAGCTTTCTTT
CASSVQGEAFF
>TRBV7-6|-|-|TRBJ1-1
TGTGCCAGCAGCTCATTTCCGAACACTGAAGCTTTCTTT
CASSSFPNTEAFF
>TRBV9|-|-|TRBJ2-5
TGTGCCAGCAGCGTAGCTTGGGGCTCCCGCCAAGAGACCCAGTACTTC
CASSVAWGSRQETQYF
>TRBV30|-|-|TRBJ2-7
TGTGCCTGGAGCGGGGACTCCAGCTACGAGCAGTACTTC
CAWSGDSSYEQYF
>TRBV7-2|-|-|TRBJ1-5
TGTGCCAGCAGCTTGGGCCTCCTCCAGCCCCAGCATTTT
CASSLGLLQPQHF
>TRBV9|once|-|TRBJ2-7
TGTGCCAGCAGCAGCACCCTCTACGAGCAGTACTTC
CASSSTLYEQYF
>TRBV7-8|-|-|TRBJ2-1
TGTGCCAGCAGCTTTAGGGAGTACAATGAGCAGTTCTTC
CASSFREYNEQFF
>TRBV5-8|-|TRBD1|TRBJ2-5
TGTGCCAGCAGCTCCGGGACAGGGGCGTCGGAGACCCAGTACTTC
CASSSGTGASETQYF
>TRBV7-3|once|-|TRBJ2-5
TGTGCCAGCAGCCCAGGGGGAGGCGTAGAGACCCAGTACTTC
CASSPGGGVETQYF
>TRBV13|once|-|TRBJ2-1
TGTGCCAGCAACAACGACGCTTCCAATGAGCAGTTCTTC
CASNNDASNEQFF
>TRBV19|-|TRBD1|TRBJ2-7
TGTGCCAGTAGTCGTGACAGGGGGAGTGAGCAGTACTTC
CASSRDRGSEQYF
>TRBV5-7|-|TRBD1|TRBJ2-5
TGTGCCAGCAGCTTATCTCGGACAGGGAAAGAGACCCAGTACTTC
CASSLSRTGKETQYF
>TRBV29-1|-|-|TRBJ1-2
TGCAGCGTTGACCCGGATGACAGATCTTCATATGGCTACACCTTC
CSVDPDDRSSYGYTF
>TRBV4-3|-|TRBD1|TRBJ1-2
TGCGCCAGCAGTGAGACAGGGATCTATGGCTACACCTTC
CASSETGIYGYTF
>TRBV7-9|-|-|TRBJ2-1
TGTGCCAGCAGCTTGGGGCCCGGGTCGGATGAGCAGTTCTTC
CASSLGPGSDEQFF
>TRBV27|-|-|TRBJ2-1
TGTGCCAGCAGTTCCAGGAAGGGATTATACAATGAGCAGTTCTTC
CASSSRKGLYNEQFF
>TRBV29-1|-|TRBD1|TRBJ2-7
TGCAGCGGGGGACAGGGGGCCTACGAGCAGTACTTC
CSGGQGAYEQYF
>TRBV9|once|-|TRBJ1-1
TGTGCCAGCAGCGTAGTGTGGACCCCTGAAGCTTTCTTT
CASSVVWTPEAFF